A selection of T cell receptor beta chains follows, all from one sample in a study of blood T cell repertoires in COVID-19. Profiled with immunoSEQ multiplex PCR; TCRdb holds only in-frame clones, not every one. The sample includes fewer than 200,000 clones, around 83% of them seen just once. Sequenced: PBMCs or T cells enriched from blood (not recorded which). The receptors come from a woman aged 45-65 years in a cohort exposed to, infected with or recovered from COVID-19 (not recorded which). Both conserved end residues are part of each CDR3.

J: TRBJ1-1; length: 17; V: TRBV19; CDR3: CASSIDLSDRMNTEAFF
J: TRBJ1-6; length: 14; V: TRBV5-1; CDR3: CASSPQRDNSPLHF
J: TRBJ2-5; length: 17; V: TRBV18; CDR3: CASSHRGTGSIIETQYF
J: TRBJ1-5; length: 16; V: TRBV27; CDR3: CASSTLTGVGNQPQHF
J: TRBJ1-5; length: 14; V: TRBV18; CDR3: CASSSIGGNQPQHF
J: TRBJ2-7; length: 16; V: TRBV28; CDR3: CASSFQTSGGHYEQYF
J: TRBJ2-7; length: 14; V: TRBV2; CDR3: CASSRTGGLYEQYF
J: TRBJ2-7; length: 13; V: TRBV27; CDR3: CASSLSPRNEQYF
J: TRBJ1-3; length: 15; V: TRBV20-1; CDR3: CSASDGQSAGNTIYF
J: TRBJ2-5; length: 15; V: TRBV10-1; CDR3: CASSEASGAQETQYF
J: TRBJ1-4; length: 16; V: TRBV3-1/TRBV3-2; CDR3: CASSHRSQGTNEKLFF
J: TRBJ1-5; length: 16; V: TRBV6-5; CDR3: CTSSYPLTGGDQPQHF
J: TRBJ1-5; length: 14; V: TRBV19; CDR3: CASSPTSSNQPQHF
J: TRBJ2-5; length: 16; V: TRBV19; CDR3: CASSMKLALGIETQYF
J: TRBJ1-1; length: 15; V: TRBV10-3; CDR3: CAISERRGIGTEAFF
J: TRBJ2-7; length: 14; V: TRBV7-8; CDR3: CASSRGGLSYEQYF
J: TRBJ2-7; length: 13; V: TRBV29-1; CDR3: CSVEDVRDYEQYF
J: TRBJ2-7; length: 13; V: TRBV24-1; CDR3: CATSEPYRDEQYF
J: TRBJ2-1; length: 16; V: TRBV7-9; CDR3: CASSLGGGLDYNEQFF
J: TRBJ1-4; length: 15; V: TRBV28; CDR3: CASSSRQGSNEKLFF
J: TRBJ2-3; length: 17; V: TRBV18; CDR3: CASSSSFSFNSTDTQYF
J: TRBJ1-2; length: 13; V: TRBV5-4; CDR3: CASSPDRNYGYTF
J: TRBJ2-1; length: 17; V: TRBV28; CDR3: CASSRGPGRGDLNEQFF
J: TRBJ2-4; length: 16; V: TRBV19; CDR3: CASSGTGGLGKNIQYF
J: TRBJ2-1; length: 16; V: TRBV7-9; CDR3: CASSPYNSRSGNEQFF
J: TRBJ1-2; length: 15; V: TRBV19; CDR3: CASSIRGRDAYGYTF
J: TRBJ1-5; length: 16; V: TRBV19; CDR3: CASSIRSPGAKQPQHF
J: TRBJ2-7; length: 15; V: TRBV5-6; CDR3: CASSPTGQGANEQYF